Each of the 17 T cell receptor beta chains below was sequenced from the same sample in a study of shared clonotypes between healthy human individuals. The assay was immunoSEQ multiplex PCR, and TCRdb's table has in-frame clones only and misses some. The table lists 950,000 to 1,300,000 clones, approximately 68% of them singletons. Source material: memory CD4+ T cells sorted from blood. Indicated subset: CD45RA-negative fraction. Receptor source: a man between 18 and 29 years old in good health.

This chain's CDR3 is CASSEGAGVTYEQYF. CDR3 DNA sequence: TGTGCCAGCAGCGAAGGAGCGGGAGTTACCTACGAGCAGTACTTC. The chain links TRBV11-2 to TRBJ2-7; 8 bases agree with TRBD2. Germline values: CDR1 SGHAT, CDR2 FQNNGV. The length of the CDR3 is 15 residues. With V trimmed by 5 bases and J by 2 bases, 8 bases remained unmatched. Filled out from reference TRBV11-2 and TRBJ2-7, the complete variable domain reads EAGVAQSPRYKIIEKRQSVAFWCNPISGHATLYWYQQILGQGPKLLIQFQNNGVVDDSQLPKDRFSAERLKGVDSTLKIQPAKLEDSAVYLCASSEGAGVTYEQYFGPGTRLTVT.

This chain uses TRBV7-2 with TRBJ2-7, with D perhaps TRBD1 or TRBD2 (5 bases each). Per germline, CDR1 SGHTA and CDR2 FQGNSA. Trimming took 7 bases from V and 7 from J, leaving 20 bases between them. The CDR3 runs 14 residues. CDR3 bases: TGTGCCAGCACTTCACGCCAGGGAACGGGAGAGCAGTACTTC. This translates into CASTSRQGTGEQYF.

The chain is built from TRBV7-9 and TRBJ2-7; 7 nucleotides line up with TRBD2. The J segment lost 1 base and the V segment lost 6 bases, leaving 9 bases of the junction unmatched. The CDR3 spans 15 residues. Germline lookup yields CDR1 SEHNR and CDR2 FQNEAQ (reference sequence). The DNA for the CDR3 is TGTGCCAGCAGAGTCCTAGCGGATCGGTCCTACGAGCAGTACTTC. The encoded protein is CASRVLADRSYEQYF.

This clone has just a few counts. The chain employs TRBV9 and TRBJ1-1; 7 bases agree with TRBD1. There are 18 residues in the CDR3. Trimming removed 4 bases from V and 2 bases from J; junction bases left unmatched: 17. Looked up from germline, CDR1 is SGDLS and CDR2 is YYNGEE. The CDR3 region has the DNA TGTGCCAGCAGCCCCCAGGGACAGTCTCCCAGGGTCAACACTGAAGCTTTCTTT. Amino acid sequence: CASSPQGQSPRVNTEAFF.

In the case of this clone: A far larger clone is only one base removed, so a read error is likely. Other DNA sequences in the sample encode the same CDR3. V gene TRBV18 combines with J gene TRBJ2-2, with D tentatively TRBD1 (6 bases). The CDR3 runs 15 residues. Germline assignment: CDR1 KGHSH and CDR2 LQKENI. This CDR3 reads CASSPPRRGLGELFF. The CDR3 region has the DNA TGTGCCAGCTCGCCACCGCGCAGGGGCCTAGGGGAGCTGTTTTTT.

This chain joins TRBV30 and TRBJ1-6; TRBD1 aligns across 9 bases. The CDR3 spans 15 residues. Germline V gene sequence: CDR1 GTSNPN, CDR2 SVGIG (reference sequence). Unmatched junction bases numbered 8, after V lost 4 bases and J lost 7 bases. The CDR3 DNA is TGTGCCTGGACCCCTCCGGGACAGGGCAATTCACCCCTCCACTTT. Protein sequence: CAWTPPGQGNSPLHF.

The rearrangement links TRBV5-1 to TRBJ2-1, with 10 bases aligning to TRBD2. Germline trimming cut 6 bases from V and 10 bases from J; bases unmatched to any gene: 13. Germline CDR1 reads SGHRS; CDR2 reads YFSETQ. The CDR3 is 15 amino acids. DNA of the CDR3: TGCGCCAGCATGCCGGGACTAGCGAGCCGAGGGGAGCAGTTCTTC. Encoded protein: CASMPGLASRGEQFF. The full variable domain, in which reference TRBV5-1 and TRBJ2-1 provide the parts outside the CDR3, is KAGVTQTPRYLIKTRGQQVTLSCSPISGHRSVSWYQQTPGQGLQFLFEYFSETQRNKGNFPGRFSGRQFSNSRSEMNVSTLELGDSALYLCASMPGLASRGEQFFGPGTRLTVL.

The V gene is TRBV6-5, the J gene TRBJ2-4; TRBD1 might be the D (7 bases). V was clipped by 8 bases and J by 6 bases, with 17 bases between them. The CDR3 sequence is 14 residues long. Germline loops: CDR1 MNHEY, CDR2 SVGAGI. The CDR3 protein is CASQRSQGGNIQYF. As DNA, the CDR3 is TGTGCCAGCCAGCGCAGCCAGGGGGGAAACATTCAGTACTTC.

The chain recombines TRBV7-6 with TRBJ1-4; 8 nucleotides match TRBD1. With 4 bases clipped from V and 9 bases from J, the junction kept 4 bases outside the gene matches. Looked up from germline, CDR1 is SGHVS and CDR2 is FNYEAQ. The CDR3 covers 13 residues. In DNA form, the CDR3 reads TGTGCCAGCAGCTCTACAGGGGGACAAAAACTGTTTTTT. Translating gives CASSSTGGQKLFF.

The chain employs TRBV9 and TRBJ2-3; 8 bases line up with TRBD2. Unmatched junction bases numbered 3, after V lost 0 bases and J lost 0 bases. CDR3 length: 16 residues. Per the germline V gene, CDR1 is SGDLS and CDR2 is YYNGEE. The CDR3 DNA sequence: TGTGCCAGCAGCGTAGCCGAGCGGGAGAGCACAGATACGCAGTATTTT. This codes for CASSVAERESTDTQYF. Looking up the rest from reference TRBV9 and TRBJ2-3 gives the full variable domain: DSGVTQTPKHLITATGQRVTLRCSPRSGDLSVYWYQQSLDQGLQFLIQYYNGEERAKGNILERFSAQQFPDLHSELNLSSLELGDSALYFCASSVAERESTDTQYFGPGTRLTVL.

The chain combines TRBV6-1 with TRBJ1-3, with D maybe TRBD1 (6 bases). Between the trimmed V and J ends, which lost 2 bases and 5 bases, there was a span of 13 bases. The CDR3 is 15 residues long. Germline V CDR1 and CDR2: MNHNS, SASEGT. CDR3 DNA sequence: TGTGCCAGCAGTGAATTGGGCAGGGGACGAAACACCATATATTTT. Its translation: CASSELGRGRNTIYF.

Written as DNA, the CDR3 is TGTGCCAGCAGTTTAATGGGGCGCGAGGGCACAGATACGCAGTATTTT. Its protein is CASSLMGREGTDTQYF. This chain uses TRBV28 with TRBJ2-3; possible D gene TRBD1, 5 bases. The CDR3 consists of 16 residues. The germline V and J ends were trimmed by 2 bases and 1 base, with 13 bases remaining between them. Germline V gives CDR1 MDHEN, CDR2 SYDVKM.

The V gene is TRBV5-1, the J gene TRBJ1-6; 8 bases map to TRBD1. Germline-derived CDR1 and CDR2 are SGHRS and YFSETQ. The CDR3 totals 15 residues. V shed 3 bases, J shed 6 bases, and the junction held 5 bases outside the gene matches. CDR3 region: CASSSQGAANSPLHF. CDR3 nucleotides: TGCGCCAGCAGCTCCCAGGGGGCCGCTAATTCACCCCTCCACTTT.

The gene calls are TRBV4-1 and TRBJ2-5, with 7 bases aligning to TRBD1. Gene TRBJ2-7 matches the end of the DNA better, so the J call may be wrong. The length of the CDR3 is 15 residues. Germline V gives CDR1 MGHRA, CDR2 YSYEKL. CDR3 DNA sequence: TGCGCCAGCAGCCACCCGGGACAGTCTTACCCCGAGCAGTACTTC. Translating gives CASSHPGQSYPEQYF.

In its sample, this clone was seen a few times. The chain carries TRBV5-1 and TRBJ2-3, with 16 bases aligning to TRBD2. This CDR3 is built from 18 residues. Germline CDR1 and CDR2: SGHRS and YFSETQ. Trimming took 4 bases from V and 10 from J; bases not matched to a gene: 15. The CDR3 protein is CASSPGTSGRAGETSQYF. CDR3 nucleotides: TGCGCCAGCAGCCCCGGGACTAGCGGGAGGGCCGGGGAAACTTCGCAGTATTTT.

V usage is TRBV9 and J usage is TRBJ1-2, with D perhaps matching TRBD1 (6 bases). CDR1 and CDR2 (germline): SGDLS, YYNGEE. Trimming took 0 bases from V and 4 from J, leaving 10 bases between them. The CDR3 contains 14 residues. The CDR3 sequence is CASSVGQGTYGYTF. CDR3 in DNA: TGTGCCAGCAGCGTAGGGCAGGGGACCTATGGCTACACCTTC.

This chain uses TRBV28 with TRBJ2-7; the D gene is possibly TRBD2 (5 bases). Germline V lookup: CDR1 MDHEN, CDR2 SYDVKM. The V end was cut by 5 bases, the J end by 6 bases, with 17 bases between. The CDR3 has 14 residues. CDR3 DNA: TGTGCCAGCAGTCTCATTGGAGGCATGCTCGAGCAGTACTTC. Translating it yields CASSLIGGMLEQYF.